In this sample, the clone carrying this TCR beta chain turned up a few times. The data were produced by immunoSEQ multiplex PCR, yet TCRdb's version contains in-frame clones alone and is incomplete. This sample has 250,000 or so clones, with under 75% found just once. These data are taken from a study of cytotoxic CD8 clonotypes in ibrutinib-treated CLL. The wider study: Of the patients, over ten were relapsed/refractory, roughly 15 treatment-naive and around 17 IGHV unmutated.

There are 15 residues in the CDR3. Germline V gives CDR1 LNHNV, CDR2 YYDKDF (reference sequence). The V gene end was trimmed by 0 bases and the J gene end by 7 bases; junction bases not matched to a gene: 7. The J gene is TRBJ1-2, the V gene TRBV15; 8 bases match TRBD1. Sequencing was performed on PBMCs, taken after 24 months of ibrutinib treatment. The clonotype originates from a human donor with chronic lymphocytic leukemia. CDR3 nucleotides: TGTGCCACCAGCAGAGATAGGGCAGGGGGCAGTGGCTACACCTTC. It is translated as CATSRDRAGGSGYTF.